The present entry profiles one T cell receptor beta chain with its context. Authors' data handling: Reference gene primers were amplified, and this amplification served to estimate nucleated cell counts. Assay used: immunoSEQ multiplex PCR; TCRdb lists only in-frame clones, some missing. D and trimming were read from the DNA, whereas the V and J calls and clone size are those reported in that table. The sample holds fewer than 200,000 clones, roughly 88% seen once. The germline CDR1 and CDR2 sequences are KGHDR and SFDVKD. The V and J ends lost 4 bases and 5 bases, in that order; junction bases with no gene match: 4. The CDR3 extends over 13 amino acids. This entry comes from a study of blood T cell repertoires in COVID-19. Study-level background: COVID-19 samples from acute and convalescent phases originated in the United States, Italy and Spain. PBMCs, B-cell-depleted T cells, or T cells provided the cDNA or gDNA that made up the material.

The sequence was obtained from a man in his 60s who had recovered from COVID-19. The chain couples TRBV24-1 to TRBJ2-7; 7 bases are a match to TRBD1. The sequencing sample was made of peripheral blood. The CDR3 loop is CATSDPTGDEQYF. DNA of the CDR3: TGTGCCACCAGTGACCCAACAGGGGACGAGCAGTACTTC.